This T cell receptor beta chain was captured in a study of regulatory T cells in long-lasting Graves disease. Time point meaning: persistent/refractory GD, antithyroid drugs over 5 years with positive TRAb. PBMCs were the source of the RNA used for TCR sequencing. Arm-PCR of CDR3 regions and iRepertoire HTBI primers were the basis on which TCR beta libraries were built. TCRdb redid the calling of the multiplex PCR reads with MiXCR, one entry per CDR3 protein. The table has roughly 450,000 distinct CDR3 sequences, roughly a quarter seen once. From germline, CDR1 is MNHEY and CDR2 SVGAGI. The CDR3 is 16 amino acids. Trimming pared 2 bases from V and 0 bases from J, leaving 13 bases between. This clonotype occurred many times. What it binds is not known. Study-wide results and caveats: Not thyroid tissue but only peripheral blood was studied.

Specimen: peripheral blood mononuclear cells (PBMCs), collected when the disease was refractory, from a patient treated with antithyroid drugs. The TCR originated in a female donor with Graves disease. The chain recombines TRBV6-5 with TRBJ1-1, with a possible D match to TRBD1 (6 bases). The CDR3 is CASSYGQGRMNTEAFF. In nucleotides, the CDR3 is TGTGCCAGCAGTTACGGGCAGGGGAGGATGAACACTGAAGCTTTCTTT.